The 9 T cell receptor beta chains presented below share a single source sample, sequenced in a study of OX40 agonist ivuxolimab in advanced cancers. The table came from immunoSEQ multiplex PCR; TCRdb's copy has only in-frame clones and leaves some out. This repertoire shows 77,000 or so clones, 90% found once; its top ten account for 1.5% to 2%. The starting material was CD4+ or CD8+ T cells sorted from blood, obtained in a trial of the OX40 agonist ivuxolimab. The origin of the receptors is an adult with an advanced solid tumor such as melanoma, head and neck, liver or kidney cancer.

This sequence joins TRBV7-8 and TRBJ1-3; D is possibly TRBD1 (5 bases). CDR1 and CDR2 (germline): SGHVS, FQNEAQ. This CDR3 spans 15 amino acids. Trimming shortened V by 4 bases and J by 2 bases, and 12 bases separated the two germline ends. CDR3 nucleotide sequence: TGTGCCAGCAGCTCCGCCTGGGGGGCTGGAAACACCATATATTTT. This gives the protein CASSSAWGAGNTIYF.

For the CDR3, the DNA is TGTGCCAGCAGTCCCACGGGTTACGTTAACCCTGAAGCTTTCTTT. It yields the protein CASSPTGYVNPEAFF. The V call is TRBV28, the J call TRBJ1-1; no reliable D call. Germline V gene sequence: CDR1 MDHEN, CDR2 SYDVKM. The ends were cut back, 5 bases at V and 6 bases at J, with 19 bases in the middle. CDR3 length: 15 amino acids.

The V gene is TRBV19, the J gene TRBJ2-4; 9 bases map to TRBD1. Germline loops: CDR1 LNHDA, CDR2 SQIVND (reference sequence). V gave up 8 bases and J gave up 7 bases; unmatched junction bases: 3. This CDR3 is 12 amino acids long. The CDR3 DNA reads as TGTGCCAGTGGGACAGGGATGAACATTCAGTACTTC. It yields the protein CASGTGMNIQYF.

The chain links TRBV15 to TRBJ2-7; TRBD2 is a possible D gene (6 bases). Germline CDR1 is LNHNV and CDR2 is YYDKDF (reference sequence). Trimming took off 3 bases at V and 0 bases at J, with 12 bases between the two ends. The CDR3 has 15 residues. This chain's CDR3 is CATSRDYPSSYEQYF. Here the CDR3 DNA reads TGTGCCACCAGCAGGGACTACCCCAGCTCCTACGAGCAGTACTTC.

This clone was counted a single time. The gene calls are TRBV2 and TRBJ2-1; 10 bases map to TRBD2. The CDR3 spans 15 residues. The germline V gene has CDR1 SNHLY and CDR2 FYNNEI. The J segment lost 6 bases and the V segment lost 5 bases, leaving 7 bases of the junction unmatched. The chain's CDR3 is CASSYLAGAPNEQFF. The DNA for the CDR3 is TGTGCCAGCAGTTATCTAGCGGGAGCCCCCAATGAGCAGTTCTTC.

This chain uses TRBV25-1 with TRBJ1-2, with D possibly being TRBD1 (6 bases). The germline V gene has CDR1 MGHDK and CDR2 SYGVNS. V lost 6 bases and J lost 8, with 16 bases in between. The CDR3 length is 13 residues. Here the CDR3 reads CASRPTGSSGYTF. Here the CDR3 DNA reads TGTGCCAGCAGACCCACAGGGTCGTCGGGCTACACCTTC.

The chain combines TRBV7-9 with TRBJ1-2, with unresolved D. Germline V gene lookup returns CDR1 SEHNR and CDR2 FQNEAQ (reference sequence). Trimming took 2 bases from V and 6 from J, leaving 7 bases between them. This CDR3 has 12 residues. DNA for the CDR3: TGTGCCAGCAGCTTAAGAGATCATGGCTACACCTTC. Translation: CASSLRDHGYTF. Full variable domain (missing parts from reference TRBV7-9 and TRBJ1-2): DTGVSQNPRHKITKRGQNVTFRCDPISEHNRLYWYRQTLGQGPEFLTYFQNEAQLEKSRLLSDRFSAERPKGSFSTLEIQRTEQGDSAMYLCASSLRDHGYTFGSGTRLTVV.

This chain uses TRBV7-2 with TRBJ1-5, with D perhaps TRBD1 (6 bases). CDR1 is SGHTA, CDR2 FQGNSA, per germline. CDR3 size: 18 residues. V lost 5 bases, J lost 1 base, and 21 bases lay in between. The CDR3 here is CASSRGRLEGVSNQPQHF. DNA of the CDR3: TGTGCCAGCAGCCGGGGACGGCTAGAGGGGGTAAGCAATCAGCCCCAGCATTTT. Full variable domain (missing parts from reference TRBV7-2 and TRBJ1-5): GAGVSQSPSNKVTEKGKDVELRCDPISGHTALYWYRQSLGQGLEFLIYFQGNSAPDKSGLPSDRFSAERTGGSVSTLTIQRTQQEDSAVYLCASSRGRLEGVSNQPQHFGDGTRLSIL.

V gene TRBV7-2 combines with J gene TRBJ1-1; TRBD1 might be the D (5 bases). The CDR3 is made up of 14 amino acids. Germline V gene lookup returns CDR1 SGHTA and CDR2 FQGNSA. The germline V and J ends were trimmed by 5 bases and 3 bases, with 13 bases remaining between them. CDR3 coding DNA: TGTGCCAGCAGCCCGCTCCGGGGCTACACTGAAGCTTTCTTT. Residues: CASSPLRGYTEAFF. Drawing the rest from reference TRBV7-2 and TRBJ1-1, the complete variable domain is GAGVSQSPSNKVTEKGKDVELRCDPISGHTALYWYRQSLGQGLEFLIYFQGNSAPDKSGLPSDRFSAERTGGSVSTLTIQRTQQEDSAVYLCASSPLRGYTEAFFGQGTRLTVV.